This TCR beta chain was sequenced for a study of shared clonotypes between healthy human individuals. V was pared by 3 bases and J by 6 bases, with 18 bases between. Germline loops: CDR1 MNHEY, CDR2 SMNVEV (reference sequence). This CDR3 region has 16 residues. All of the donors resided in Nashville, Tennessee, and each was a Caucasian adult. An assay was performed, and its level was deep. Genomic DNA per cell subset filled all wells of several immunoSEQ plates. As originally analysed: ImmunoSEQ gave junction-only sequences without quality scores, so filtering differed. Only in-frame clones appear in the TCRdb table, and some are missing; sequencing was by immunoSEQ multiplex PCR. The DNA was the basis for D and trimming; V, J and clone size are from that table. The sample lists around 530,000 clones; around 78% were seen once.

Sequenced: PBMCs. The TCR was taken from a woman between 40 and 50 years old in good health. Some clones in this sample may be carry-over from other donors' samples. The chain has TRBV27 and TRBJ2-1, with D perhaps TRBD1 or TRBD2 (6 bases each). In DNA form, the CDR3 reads TGTGCCAGCAGTTTCGGGGGCATAGCCCGGGGCAATGAGCAGTTCTTC. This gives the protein CASSFGGIARGNEQFF.